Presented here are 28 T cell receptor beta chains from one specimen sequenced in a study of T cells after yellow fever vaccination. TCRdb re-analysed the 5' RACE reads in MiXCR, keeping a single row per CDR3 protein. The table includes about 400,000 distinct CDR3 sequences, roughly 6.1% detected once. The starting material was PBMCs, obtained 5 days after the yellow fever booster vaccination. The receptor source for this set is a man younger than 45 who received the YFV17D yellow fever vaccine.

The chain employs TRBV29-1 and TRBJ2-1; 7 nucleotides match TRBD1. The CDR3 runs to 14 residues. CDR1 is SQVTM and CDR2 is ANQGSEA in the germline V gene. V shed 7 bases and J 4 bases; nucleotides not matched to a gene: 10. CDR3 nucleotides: TGCAGCGGTTGCACCGGGACAGATTACAATGAGCAGTTCTTC. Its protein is CSGCTGTDYNEQFF.

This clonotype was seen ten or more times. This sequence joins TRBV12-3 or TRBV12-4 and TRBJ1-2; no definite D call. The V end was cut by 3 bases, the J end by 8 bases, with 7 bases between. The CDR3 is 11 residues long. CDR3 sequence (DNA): TGTGCCAGCAGTTTGGGGTTCGGCTACACCTTC. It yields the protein CASSLGFGYTF.

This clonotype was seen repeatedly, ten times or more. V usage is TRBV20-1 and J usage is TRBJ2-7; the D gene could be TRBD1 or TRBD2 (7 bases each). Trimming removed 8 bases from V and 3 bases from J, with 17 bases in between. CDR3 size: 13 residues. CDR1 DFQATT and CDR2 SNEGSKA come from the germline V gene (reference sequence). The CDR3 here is CSPRGLAVYEQYF. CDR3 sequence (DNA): TGCAGTCCGAGGGGGCTAGCGGTCTACGAGCAGTACTTC.

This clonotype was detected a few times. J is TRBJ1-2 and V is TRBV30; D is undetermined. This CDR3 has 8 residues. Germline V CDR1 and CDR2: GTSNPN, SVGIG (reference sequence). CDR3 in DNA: TGTGCTCTCTATGGCTACACCTTC. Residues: CALYGYTF.

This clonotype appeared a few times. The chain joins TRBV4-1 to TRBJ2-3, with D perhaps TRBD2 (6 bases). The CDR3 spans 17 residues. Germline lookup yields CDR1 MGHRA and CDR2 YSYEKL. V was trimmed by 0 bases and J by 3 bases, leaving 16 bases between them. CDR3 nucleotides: TGCGCCAGCAGCCAAGATGTTCGATGGGGGGAGACAGATACGCAGTATTTT. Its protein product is CASSQDVRWGETDTQYF.

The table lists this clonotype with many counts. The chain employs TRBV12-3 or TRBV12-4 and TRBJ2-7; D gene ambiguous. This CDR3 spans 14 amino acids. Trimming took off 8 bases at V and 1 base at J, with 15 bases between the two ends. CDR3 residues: CASAAVRQSYEQYF. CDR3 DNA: TGTGCCAGCGCGGCTGTTCGTCAGTCCTACGAGCAGTACTTC.

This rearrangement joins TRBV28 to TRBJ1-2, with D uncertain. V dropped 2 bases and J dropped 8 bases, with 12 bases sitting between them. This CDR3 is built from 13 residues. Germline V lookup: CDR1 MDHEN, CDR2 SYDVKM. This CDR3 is CASSLQSLRGYTF. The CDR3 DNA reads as TGTGCCAGCAGTTTACAGTCTCTCAGGGGCTACACCTTC.

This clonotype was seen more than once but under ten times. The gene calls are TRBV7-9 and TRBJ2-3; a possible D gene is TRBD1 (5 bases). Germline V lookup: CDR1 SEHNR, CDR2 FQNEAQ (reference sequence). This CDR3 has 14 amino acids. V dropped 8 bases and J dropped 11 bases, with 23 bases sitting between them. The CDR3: CASQTAAAVDGQYF. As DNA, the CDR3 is TGTGCCAGCCAGACAGCAGCCGCAGTGGATGGGCAGTATTTT.

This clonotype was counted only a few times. The CDR3 DNA sequence: TGCGCCAGCAGCTTGGCGACCGGGGGCTCGAATGAGCAGTTCTTC. Amino acids: CASSLATGGSNEQFF. V and J are TRBV5-1 and TRBJ2-1; D may match TRBD1 or TRBD2 (6 bases each). Germline V gene lookup returns CDR1 SGHRS and CDR2 YFSETQ. Trimming left V 0 bases short and J 7 bases short, with 14 bases between. The CDR3 covers 15 residues.

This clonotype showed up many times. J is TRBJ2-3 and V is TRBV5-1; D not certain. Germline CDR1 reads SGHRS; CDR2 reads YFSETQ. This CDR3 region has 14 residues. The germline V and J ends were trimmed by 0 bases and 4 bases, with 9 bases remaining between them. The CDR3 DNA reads TGCGCCAGCAGCTTGGAAGGGTTCCCAGATACGCAGTATTTT. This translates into CASSLEGFPDTQYF.

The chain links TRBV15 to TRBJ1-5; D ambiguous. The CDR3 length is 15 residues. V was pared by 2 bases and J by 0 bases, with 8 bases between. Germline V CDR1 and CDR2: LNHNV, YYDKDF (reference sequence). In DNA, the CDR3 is TGTGCCACCAGCAGAAGCCGATTTAGCAATCAGCCCCAGCATTTT. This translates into CATSRSRFSNQPQHF. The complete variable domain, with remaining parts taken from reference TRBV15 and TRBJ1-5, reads DAMVIQNPRYQVTQFGKPVTLSCSQTLNHNVMYWYQQKSSQAPKLLFHYYDKDFNNEADTPDNFQSRRPNTSFCFLDIRSPGLGDTAMYLCATSRSRFSNQPQHFGDGTRLSIL.

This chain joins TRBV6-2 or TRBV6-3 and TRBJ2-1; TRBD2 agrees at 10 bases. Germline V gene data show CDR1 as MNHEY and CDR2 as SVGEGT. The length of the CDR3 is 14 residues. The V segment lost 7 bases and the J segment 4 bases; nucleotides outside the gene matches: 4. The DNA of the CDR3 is TGTGCCAGCAAAACTAGCGGGACTTACAATGAGCAGTTCTTC. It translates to CASKTSGTYNEQFF.

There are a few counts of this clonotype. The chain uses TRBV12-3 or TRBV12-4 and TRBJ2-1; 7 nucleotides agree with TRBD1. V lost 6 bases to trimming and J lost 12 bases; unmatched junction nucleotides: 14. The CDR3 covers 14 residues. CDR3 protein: CASRGERQGGGQFF. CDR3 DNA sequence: TGTGCCAGCAGGGGGGAGAGACAGGGTGGGGGGCAGTTCTTC.

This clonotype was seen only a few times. The CDR3 is CASSGTGIYEQYF. In nucleotides, the CDR3 is TGTGCCAGTAGTGGGACAGGGATCTACGAGCAGTACTTC. The V gene is TRBV19, the J gene TRBJ2-7; the match to TRBD1 covers 9 bases. The CDR3 covers 13 residues. V trimming: 5 bases; J trimming: 3 bases; junction bases outside the gene matches: 2. The germline gives CDR1 LNHDA, CDR2 SQIVND (reference sequence). Full variable domain (remainder filled in from reference TRBV19 and TRBJ2-7): DGGITQSPKYLFRKEGQNVTLSCEQNLNHDAMYWYRQDPGQGLRLIYYSQIVNDFQKGDIAEGYSVSREKKESFPLTVTSAQKNPTAFYLCASSGTGIYEQYFGPGTRLTVT.

CDR3 amino acids: CASSQDPRTGPYNEQFF. In nucleotides, the CDR3 is TGCGCCAGCAGCCAAGATCCTAGGACAGGACCATACAATGAGCAGTTCTTC. This rearrangement joins TRBV4-3 to TRBJ2-1; 7 positions agree with TRBD1. This CDR3 is 17 amino acids long. CDR1 is LGHNA and CDR2 is YSLEER in the germline V gene. Trimming at V came to 0 bases and at J to 4 bases, leaving 9 bases not matched to a gene.

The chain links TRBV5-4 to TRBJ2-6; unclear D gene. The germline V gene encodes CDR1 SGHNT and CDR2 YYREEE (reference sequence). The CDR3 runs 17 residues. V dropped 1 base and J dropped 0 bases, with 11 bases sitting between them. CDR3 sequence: CASSLLVGSSGANVLTF. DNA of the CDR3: TGTGCCAGCAGCTTGTTGGTCGGAAGCTCTGGGGCCAACGTCCTGACTTTC.

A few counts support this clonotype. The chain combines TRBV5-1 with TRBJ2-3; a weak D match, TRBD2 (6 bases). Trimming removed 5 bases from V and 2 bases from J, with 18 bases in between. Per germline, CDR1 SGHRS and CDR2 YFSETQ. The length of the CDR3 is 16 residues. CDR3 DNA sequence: TGCGCCAGCAGAAGTCCGAAGGCTAGCGACACAGATACGCAGTATTTT. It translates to CASRSPKASDTDTQYF.

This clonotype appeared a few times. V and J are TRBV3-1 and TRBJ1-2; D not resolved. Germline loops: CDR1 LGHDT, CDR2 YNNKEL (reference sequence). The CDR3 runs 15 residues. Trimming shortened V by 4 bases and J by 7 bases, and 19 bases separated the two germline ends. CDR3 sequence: CASSRDSRGSGGYTF. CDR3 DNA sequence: TGTGCCAGCAGCCGTGATTCACGGGGTTCGGGTGGCTACACCTTC.

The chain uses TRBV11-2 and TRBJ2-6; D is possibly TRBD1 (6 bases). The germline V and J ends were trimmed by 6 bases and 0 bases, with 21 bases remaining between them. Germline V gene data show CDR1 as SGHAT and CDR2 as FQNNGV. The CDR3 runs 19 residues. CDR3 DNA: TGTGCCAGCAGTAAAGTTTCCGGGACACTCCTCTCTGGGGCCAACGTCCTGACTTTC. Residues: CASSKVSGTLLSGANVLTF.

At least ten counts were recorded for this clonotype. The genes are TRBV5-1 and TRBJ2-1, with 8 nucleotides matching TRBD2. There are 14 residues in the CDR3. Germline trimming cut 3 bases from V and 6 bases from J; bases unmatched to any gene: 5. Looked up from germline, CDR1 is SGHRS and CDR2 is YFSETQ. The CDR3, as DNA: TGCGCCAGCAGCTCTAGCGGGCCTCTCAATGAGCAGTTCTTC. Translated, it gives CASSSSGPLNEQFF.

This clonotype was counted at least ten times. The CDR3 sequence is CSARRERSSYEQYF. In DNA, the CDR3 is TGCAGTGCCCGACGTGAGCGATCGTCCTACGAGCAGTACTTC. The chain joins TRBV20-1 to TRBJ2-7; D not certain. The CDR3 contains 14 residues. Germline V CDR1 and CDR2: DFQATT, SNEGSKA (reference sequence). V lost 6 bases to trimming and J lost 1 base, with 16 bases between them.

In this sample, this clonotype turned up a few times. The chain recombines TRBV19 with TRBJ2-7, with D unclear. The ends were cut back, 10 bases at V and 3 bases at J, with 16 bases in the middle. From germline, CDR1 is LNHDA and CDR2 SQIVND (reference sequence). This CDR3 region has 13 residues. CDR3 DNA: TGTGCCACTTCCGCTGGCTTACACTACGAGCAGTACTTC. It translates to CATSAGLHYEQYF.

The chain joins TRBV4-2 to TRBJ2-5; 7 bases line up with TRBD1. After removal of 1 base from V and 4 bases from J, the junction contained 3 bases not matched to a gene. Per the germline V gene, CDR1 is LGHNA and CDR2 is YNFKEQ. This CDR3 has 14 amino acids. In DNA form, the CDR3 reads TGTGCCAGCAGCCAAGCTACAGGGGCAGAGACCCAGTACTTC. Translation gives CASSQATGAETQYF.

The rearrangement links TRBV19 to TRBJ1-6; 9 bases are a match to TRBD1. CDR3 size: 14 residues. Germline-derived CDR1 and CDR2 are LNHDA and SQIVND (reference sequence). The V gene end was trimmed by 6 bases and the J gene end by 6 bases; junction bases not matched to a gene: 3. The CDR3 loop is CASRPGQGNSPLHF. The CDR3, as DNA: TGTGCCAGTAGGCCGGGACAGGGTAATTCACCCCTCCACTTT.

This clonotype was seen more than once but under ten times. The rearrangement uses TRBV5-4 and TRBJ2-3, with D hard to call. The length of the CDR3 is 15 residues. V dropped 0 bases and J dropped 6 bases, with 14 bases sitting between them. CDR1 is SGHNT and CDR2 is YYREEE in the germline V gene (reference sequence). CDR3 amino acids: CASSLERPDYDTQYF. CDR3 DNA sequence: TGTGCCAGCAGCTTGGAACGCCCGGATTATGATACGCAGTATTTT. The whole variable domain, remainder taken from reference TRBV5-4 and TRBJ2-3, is ETGVTQSPTHLIKTRGQQVTLRCSSQSGHNTVSWYQQALGQGPQFIFQYYREEENGRGNFPPRFSGLQFPNYSSELNVNALELDDSALYLCASSLERPDYDTQYFGPGTRLTVL.

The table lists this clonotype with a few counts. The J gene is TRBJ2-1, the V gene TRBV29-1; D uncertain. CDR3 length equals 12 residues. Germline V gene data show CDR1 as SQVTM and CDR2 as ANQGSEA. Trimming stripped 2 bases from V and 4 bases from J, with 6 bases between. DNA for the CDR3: TGCAGCGTTGAACAAGGATACAATGAGCAGTTCTTC. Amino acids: CSVEQGYNEQFF.

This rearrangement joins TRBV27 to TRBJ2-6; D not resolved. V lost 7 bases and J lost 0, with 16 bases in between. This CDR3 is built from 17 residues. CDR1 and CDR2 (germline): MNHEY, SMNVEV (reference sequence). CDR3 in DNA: TGTGCCAGCACCCCGCGGATTCTGAGCTCTGGGGCCAACGTCCTGACTTTC. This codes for CASTPRILSSGANVLTF. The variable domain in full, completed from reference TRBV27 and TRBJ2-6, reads EAQVTQNPRYLITVTGKKLTVTCSQNMNHEYMSWYRQDPGLGLRQIYYSMNVEVTDKGDVPEGYKVSRKEKRNFPLILESPSPNQTSLYFCASTPRILSSGANVLTFGAGSRLTVL.

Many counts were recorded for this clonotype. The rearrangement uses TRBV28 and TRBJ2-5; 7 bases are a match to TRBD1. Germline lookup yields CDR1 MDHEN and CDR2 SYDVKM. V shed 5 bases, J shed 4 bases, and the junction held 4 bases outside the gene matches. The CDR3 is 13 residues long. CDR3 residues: CASSGGQSETQYF. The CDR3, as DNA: TGTGCCAGCAGTGGGGGACAGTCAGAGACCCAGTACTTC.